This record concerns one TCR beta chain sequence. This clonotype has a count of ten or more. The specificity of this receptor is unknown. No base quality information exists; no much larger clone differs at one position. For repertoire sequencing, the TCR beta CDR3 regions were amplified from RNA transcripts. A first-round RT-PCR used HTBI primers with the Qiagen OneStep RT-PCR kit, followed by a second-round multiplex PCR, size selection and purification. The libraries underwent paired-end sequencing with 100 bp reads on an Illumina HiSeq2000. The study's own analysis went as follows. SOAPnuke was used to process the reads, removing any read that contained adapters or uncalled bases, had a mean Phred below 15, or lacked an exact match to the constant primer or identifier. COPE v1.2.5 was used to merge the high-quality paired reads. Each unique nucleotide sequence was treated as a clonotype, and MiTCR v1.1 was used to align the clonotypes to the IMGT TRB V, D and J references. Analysis was restricted to V-J combinations with a frequency above 0.0001, which covered 98% to 99.2% of repertoires. For each V-J combination, a TCR clonal expansion and chaos score was defined as F50 clonal expansion divided by the chaos observed in the TCRdist matrix. Features were reduced by Welch's t-statistics and random forest to 10 to 15 V-J combinations, which fed a naive Bayes classifier. The similarity between thyroid and blood repertoires was quantified using the Morisita-Horn index. TCRdb redid the processing of the public reads, applying fastp at Q25 and MiXCR, and retained in-frame beta chains. Identical CDR3 proteins give one entry, which carries the most common genes and DNA. It is TCRdb's table, rather than the study itself, that gives the V and J calls and clone size. In all, the sample holds about 370,000 distinct CDR3 sequences, and 15% to 20% of those were seen once. The top ten clones comprise about 1.6% of the sample.

The ophthalmopathy patients had moderately to severely active disease, with a Clinical Activity Score of 3 or higher, a NOSPECS grade of 4 or higher, and a disease duration of less than 3 months. Patients with other autoimmune diseases, uncontrolled infections, pregnancy or lactation were excluded from the study. Diagnosis was based on clinical symptoms, serum thyroxine, TRAb, thyroid ultrasound and orbital computed tomography. Using Ficoll-Paque density gradient centrifugation, PBMCs were isolated from less than 13 ml of fresh peripheral blood. Total RNA was extracted using Trizol reagent, and RNA quality was checked on an Agilent 2100 Bioanalyzer. V lost 3 bases and J lost 1 base; the stretch between them is 3 bases long. CDR1 is given as LNHDA and CDR2 as SQIVND, both from the germline V gene (reference sequence). The CDR3 has 12 amino acids, counting the end cysteine and phenylalanine. Just the 36-base CDR3 DNA is kept, in frame starting at base 1.

The data belong to a study of Graves' ophthalmopathy and Graves' hyperthyroidism (dated by TCRdb to the late 2010s). Some background on the complete study: Peripheral blood was collected at initial diagnosis, prior to any treatment. The study used signatures of the TCR beta repertoire to tell Graves' ophthalmopathy apart from Graves' hyperthyroidism and to predict which patients would progress to ophthalmopathy. In total, 135 blood samples were TCR-sequenced: fewer than 50 ophthalmopathy, under 85 hyperthyroidism and some 17 hyperthyroidism-to-ophthalmopathy patients. To explore V-J signatures distinguishing ophthalmopathy from hyperthyroidism, a discovery set of roughly 98 patients (roughly 45 ophthalmopathy, over 55 stable hyperthyroidism) was enrolled. An independent validation cohort was composed of 18 hyperthyroidism patients and around 16 patients who later progressed from hyperthyroidism to ophthalmopathy. In roughly 6 hyperthyroidism patients, the T-cell repertoire of thyroid tissue was compared with the T-cell repertoire of blood. Once sampling was done, hyperthyroidism patients were given methimazole at a starting dose of 30 mg daily, while ophthalmopathy patients were given high-dose intravenous methylprednisolone. The roughly 100 discovery patients were divided at random into training and test sets in a 7:3 ratio.

What the research found in general, with its limitations: Sample size was not predetermined statistically, and investigators were not blinded to group allocation. Ophthalmopathy was separated from stable hyperthyroidism by the 13-signature model with about 89% sensitivity and less than 82% specificity in cross-validation and with 80%/75% in the test set. In validation, the model predicted ophthalmopathy progression with roughly 68% sensitivity and around 72% specificity; some 13 predicted patients were CT-confirmed with GO in a median of approximately six months. Most of the expanded thyroid clonotypes with a frequency above 0.001 were also detected in blood, and it was suggested that the thyroid immune response may be reflected by blood repertoires.

This receptor was obtained from a woman aged 18-29 years with Graves' ophthalmopathy. Donor details come from another sample of the same person, matched by shared clones. Recombination joined TRBV19 with TRBJ1-1, with no confident D gene call. Sequencing was performed on peripheral blood. The DNA reads as follows: TGTGCCAGTAGTATGCGGAACACTGAAGCTTTCTTT. It codes for CASSMRNTEAFF.